This is a list of T cell receptor beta chains from one sample in a study of beta chain features in type 1 diabetes. Generated by immunoSEQ multiplex PCR, the TCRdb table keeps only in-frame clones and is missing some. In the table there are roughly 730,000 clones, 10% to 15% of which are singletons. The specimen sequenced was naive CD4+ T cells from blood. Every receptor here comes from a young man with type 1 diabetes. Both conserved end residues are part of each CDR3. The D gene is left open where the match is weak. Only some rows state a clone size, as once, few, many or a class for expanded clones.

clone_size,v_call,d_call,j_call,cdr3_aa,cdr3_nt
few,TRBV7-9,TRBD1,TRBJ1-2,CASSATQGAHTGYTF,TGTGCCAGCAGTGCAACCCAGGGGGCGCATACTGGCTACACCTTC
few,TRBV6-4,.,TRBJ2-1,CASSDPPYNEQFF,TGTGCCAGCAGCGACCCTCCCTACAATGAGCAGTTCTTC
.,TRBV6-1,TRBD1,TRBJ2-1,CASRPDRGIYNEQFF,TGTGCCAGCAGACCGGACAGGGGTATCTACAATGAGCAGTTCTTC
.,TRBV18,TRBD1,TRBJ2-7,CASSRGTGRSYEQYF,TGTGCCAGCTCACGCGGGACAGGGCGCTCCTACGAGCAGTACTTC
.,TRBV18,TRBD1,TRBJ1-6,CASSPGTGSSYNSPLHF,TGTGCCAGCTCACCCGGGACAGGGAGCTCCTATAATTCACCCCTCCACTTT
.,TRBV6-6,.,TRBJ2-1,CASRQLLGEQFF,TGTGCCAGCAGACAACTCCTAGGAGAGCAGTTCTTC
few,TRBV5-1,.,TRBJ2-1,CASSLWRGSYNEQFF,TGCGCCAGCAGCTTGTGGCGGGGCTCCTACAATGAGCAGTTCTTC
.,TRBV6-1,TRBD1,TRBJ2-3,CASSEGQAHTDTQYF,TGTGCCAGCAGTGAGGGACAGGCCCACACAGATACGCAGTATTTT
few,TRBV19,.,TRBJ1-2,CASSIDSSTNYGYTF,TGTGCCAGTAGTATAGACAGCTCAACTAACTATGGCTACACCTTC
.,TRBV18,.,TRBJ2-3,CASSPPGHSTDTQYF,TGTGCCAGCTCACCACCGGGCCATAGCACAGATACGCAGTATTTT
.,TRBV7-6,.,TRBJ1-6,CASSLAGPPDSPLHF,TGTGCCAGCAGCTTAGCGGGTCCTCCGGATTCACCCCTCCACTTT
.,TRBV29-1,.,TRBJ1-5,CSVGGSGQPQHF,TGCAGCGTTGGGGGCTCGGGTCAGCCCCAGCATTTT
.,TRBV5-4,.,TRBJ2-7,CASSYDTNYEQYF,TGTGCCAGCAGCTACGACACAAACTACGAGCAGTACTTC
few,TRBV7-9,.,TRBJ2-6,CASSSGGPSSGANVLTF,TGTGCCAGCAGCTCCGGGGGTCCGAGCTCTGGGGCCAACGTCCTGACTTTC
few,TRBV28,.,TRBJ1-5,CASSLGNGNQPQHF,TGTGCCAGCAGTTTGGGGAATGGCAATCAGCCCCAGCATTTT
.,TRBV15,TRBD1,TRBJ1-2,CATSAGQGANGYTF,TGTGCCACCAGCGCCGGACAGGGCGCGAATGGCTACACCTTC
.,TRBV28,.,TRBJ1-4,CASNYGTKGELFF,TGTGCCAGCAACTACGGGACTAAGGGGGAACTGTTTTTT
.,TRBV6-1,TRBD1,TRBJ2-3,CAIGTGSDTQYF,TGTGCCATCGGGACAGGGTCAGATACGCAGTATTTT